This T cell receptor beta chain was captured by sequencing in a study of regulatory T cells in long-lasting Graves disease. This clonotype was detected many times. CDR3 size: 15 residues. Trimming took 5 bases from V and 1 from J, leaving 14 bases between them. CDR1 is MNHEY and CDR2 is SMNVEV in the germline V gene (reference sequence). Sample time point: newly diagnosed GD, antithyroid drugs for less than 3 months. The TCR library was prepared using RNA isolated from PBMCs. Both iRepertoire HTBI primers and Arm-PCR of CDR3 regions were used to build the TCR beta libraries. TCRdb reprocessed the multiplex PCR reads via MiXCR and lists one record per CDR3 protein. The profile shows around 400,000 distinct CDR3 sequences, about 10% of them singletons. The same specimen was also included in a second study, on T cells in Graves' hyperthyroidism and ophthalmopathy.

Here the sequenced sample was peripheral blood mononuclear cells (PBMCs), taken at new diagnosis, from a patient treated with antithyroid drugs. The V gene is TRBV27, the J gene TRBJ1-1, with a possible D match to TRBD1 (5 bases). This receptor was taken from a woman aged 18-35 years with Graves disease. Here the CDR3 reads CASSRDRARNTEAFF. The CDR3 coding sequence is TGTGCCAGCAGTCGGGACCGCGCCAGGAACACTGAAGCTTTCTTT.